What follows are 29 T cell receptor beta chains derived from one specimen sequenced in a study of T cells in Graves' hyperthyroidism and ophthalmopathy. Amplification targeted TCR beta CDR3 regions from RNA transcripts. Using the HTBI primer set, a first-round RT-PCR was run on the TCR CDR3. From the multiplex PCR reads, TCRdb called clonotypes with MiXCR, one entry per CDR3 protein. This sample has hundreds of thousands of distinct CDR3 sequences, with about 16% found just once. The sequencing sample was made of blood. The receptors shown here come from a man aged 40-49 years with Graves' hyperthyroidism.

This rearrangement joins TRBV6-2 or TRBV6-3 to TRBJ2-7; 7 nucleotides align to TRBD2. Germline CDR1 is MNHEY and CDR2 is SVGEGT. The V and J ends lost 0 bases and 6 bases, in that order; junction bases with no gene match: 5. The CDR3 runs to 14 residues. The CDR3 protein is CASSYSGGRGEQYF. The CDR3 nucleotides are TGTGCCAGCAGTTACTCGGGCGGGAGAGGCGAGCAGTACTTC.

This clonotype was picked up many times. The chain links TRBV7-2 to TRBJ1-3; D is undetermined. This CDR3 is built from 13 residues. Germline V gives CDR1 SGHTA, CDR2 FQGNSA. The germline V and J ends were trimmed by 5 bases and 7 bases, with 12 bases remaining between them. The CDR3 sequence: CASSPMTRNTIYF. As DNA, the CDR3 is TGTGCCAGCAGCCCCATGACGCGTAACACCATATATTTT.

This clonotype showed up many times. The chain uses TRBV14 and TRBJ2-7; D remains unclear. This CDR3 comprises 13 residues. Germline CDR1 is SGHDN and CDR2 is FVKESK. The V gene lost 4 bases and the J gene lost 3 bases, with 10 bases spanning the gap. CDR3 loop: CASSPYWSYEQYF. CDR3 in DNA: TGTGCCAGCAGCCCGTACTGGAGCTACGAGCAGTACTTC.

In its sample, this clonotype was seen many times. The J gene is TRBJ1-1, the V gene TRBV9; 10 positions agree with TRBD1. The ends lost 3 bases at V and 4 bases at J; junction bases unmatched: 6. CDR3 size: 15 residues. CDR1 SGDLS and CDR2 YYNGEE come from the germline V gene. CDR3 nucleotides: TGTGCCAGCAGCGCGGGACAGGGGAGAGCCACTGAAGCTTTCTTT. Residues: CASSAGQGRATEAFF.

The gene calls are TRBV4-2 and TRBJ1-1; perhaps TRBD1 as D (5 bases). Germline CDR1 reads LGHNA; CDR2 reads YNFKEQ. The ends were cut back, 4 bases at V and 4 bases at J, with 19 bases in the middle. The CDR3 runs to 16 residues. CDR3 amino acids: CASSPDPGRRGTEAFF. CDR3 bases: TGTGCCAGCAGCCCAGACCCAGGGCGGAGGGGCACTGAAGCTTTCTTT.

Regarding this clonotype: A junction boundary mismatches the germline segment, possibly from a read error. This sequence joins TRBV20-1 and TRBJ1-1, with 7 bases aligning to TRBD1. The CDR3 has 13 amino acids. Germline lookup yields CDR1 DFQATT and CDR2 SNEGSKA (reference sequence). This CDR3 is CCNSRGQHTEVFF. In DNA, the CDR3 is TGCTGTAACTCGAGGGGGCAGCACACTGAAGTTTTCTTT.

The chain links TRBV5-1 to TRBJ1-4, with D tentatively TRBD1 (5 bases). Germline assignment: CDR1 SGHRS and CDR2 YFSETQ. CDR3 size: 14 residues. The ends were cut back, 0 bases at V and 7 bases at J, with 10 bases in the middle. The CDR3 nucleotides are TGCGCCAGCAGCTTGGCCGGGGCTGGTGAAAAACTGTTTTTT. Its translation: CASSLAGAGEKLFF.

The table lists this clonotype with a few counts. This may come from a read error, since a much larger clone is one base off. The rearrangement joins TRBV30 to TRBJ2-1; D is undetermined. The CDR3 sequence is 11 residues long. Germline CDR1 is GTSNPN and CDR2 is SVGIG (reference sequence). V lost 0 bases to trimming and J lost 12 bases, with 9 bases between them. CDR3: CAWSVAAGQFF. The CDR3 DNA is TGTGCCTGGAGTGTCGCGGCAGGGCAGTTCTTC.

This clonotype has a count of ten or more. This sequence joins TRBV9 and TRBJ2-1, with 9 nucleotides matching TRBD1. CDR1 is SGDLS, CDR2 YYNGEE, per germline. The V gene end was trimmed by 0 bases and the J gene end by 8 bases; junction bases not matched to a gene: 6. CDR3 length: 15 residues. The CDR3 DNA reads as TGTGCCAGCAGCGTAGAGGGACAGGGTGTCGATGAGCAGTTCTTC. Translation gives CASSVEGQGVDEQFF. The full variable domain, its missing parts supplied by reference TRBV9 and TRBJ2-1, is DSGVTQTPKHLITATGQRVTLRCSPRSGDLSVYWYQQSLDQGLQFLIQYYNGEERAKGNILERFSAQQFPDLHSELNLSSLELGDSALYFCASSVEGQGVDEQFFGPGTRLTVL.

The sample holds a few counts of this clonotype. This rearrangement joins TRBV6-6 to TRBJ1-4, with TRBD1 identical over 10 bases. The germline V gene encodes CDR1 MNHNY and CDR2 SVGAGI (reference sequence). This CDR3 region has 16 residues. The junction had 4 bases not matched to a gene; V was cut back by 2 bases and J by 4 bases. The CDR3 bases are TGTGCCAGCAGTTACCGGGACAGGGGCATTAATGAAAAACTGTTTTTT. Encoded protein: CASSYRDRGINEKLFF.

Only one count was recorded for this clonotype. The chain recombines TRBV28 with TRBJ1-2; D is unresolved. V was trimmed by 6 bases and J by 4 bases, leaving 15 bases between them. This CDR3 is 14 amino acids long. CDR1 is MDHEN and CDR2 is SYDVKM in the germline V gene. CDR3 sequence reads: CASSSDQGRYGYTF. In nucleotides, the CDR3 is TGTGCCAGCAGCTCAGATCAAGGACGCTATGGCTACACCTTC.

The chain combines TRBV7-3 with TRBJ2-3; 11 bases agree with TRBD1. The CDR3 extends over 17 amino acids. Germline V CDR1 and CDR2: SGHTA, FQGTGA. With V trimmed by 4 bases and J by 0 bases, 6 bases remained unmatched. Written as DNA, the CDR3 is TGTGCCAGCAGCTCGGGACAGGGGGTTTTTAGCACAGATACGCAGTATTTT. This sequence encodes CASSSGQGVFSTDTQYF.

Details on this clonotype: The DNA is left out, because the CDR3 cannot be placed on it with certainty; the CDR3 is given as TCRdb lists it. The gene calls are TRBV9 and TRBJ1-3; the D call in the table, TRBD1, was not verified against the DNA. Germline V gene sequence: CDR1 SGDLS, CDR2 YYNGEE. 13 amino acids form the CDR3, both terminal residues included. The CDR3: CASSVGPGTIAYF.

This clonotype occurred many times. This CDR3 reads CASTGGRGVTDTQYF. CDR3 DNA: TGCGCCAGCACCGGGGGCCGGGGAGTAACAGATACGCAGTATTTT. The chain uses TRBV5-1 and TRBJ2-3, with D possibly being TRBD1 or TRBD2 (6 bases each). Trimming pared 6 bases from V and 3 bases from J, leaving 17 bases between. This CDR3 contains 15 residues. CDR1 and CDR2 from the germline V gene are SGHRS and YFSETQ.

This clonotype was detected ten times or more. CDR3: CSVGSLDTKIYEQYF. In DNA form, the CDR3 reads TGCAGCGTTGGGTCGTTGGACACGAAAATCTACGAGCAGTACTTC. The J gene is TRBJ2-7, the V gene TRBV29-1, with D possibly being TRBD1 (5 bases). The CDR3 spans 15 residues. Trimming took off 4 bases at V and 3 bases at J, with 19 bases between the two ends. Germline loops: CDR1 SQVTM, CDR2 ANQGSEA.

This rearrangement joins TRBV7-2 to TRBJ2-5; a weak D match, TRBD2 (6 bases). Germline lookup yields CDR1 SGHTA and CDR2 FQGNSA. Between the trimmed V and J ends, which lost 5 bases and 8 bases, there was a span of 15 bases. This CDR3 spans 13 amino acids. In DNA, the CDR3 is TGTGCCAGCAGCCTCCGACTAGATGGTACCCAGTACTTC. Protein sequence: CASSLRLDGTQYF.

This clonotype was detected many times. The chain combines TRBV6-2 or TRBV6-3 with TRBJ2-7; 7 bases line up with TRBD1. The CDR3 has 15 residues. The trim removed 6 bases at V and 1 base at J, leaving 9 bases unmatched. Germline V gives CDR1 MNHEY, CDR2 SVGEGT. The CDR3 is CASRDPGRGSYEQYF. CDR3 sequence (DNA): TGTGCCAGCAGGGACCCGGGCAGGGGGTCCTACGAGCAGTACTTC.

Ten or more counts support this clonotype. Here the CDR3 DNA reads TGTGCCAGCAGCTTAGCGGGGGGGTCTTTCACTGAGCAGTTCTTC. Translated, it gives CASSLAGGSFTEQFF. The chain couples TRBV11-2 to TRBJ2-1; 8 bases are shared with TRBD2. Trimming cost V 1 base and J 9 bases; bases outside gene matches: 8. In germline, CDR1 is SGHAT, CDR2 FQNNGV. CDR3 length: 15 amino acids.

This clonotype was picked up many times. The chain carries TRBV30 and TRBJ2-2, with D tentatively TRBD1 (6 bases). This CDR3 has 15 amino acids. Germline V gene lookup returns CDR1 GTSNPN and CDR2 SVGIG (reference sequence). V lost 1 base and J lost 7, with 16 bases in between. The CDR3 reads CAWSAFGVRGGELFF. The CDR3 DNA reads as TGTGCCTGGAGTGCCTTCGGGGTCAGGGGCGGGGAGCTGTTTTTT.

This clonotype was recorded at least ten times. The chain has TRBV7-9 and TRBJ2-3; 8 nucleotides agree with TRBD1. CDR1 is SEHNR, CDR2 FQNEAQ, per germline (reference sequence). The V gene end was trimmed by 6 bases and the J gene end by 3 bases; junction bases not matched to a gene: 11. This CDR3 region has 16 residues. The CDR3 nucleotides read TGTGCCAGCAGACCGACAGGGGACCTACTAACAGATACGCAGTATTTT. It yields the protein CASRPTGDLLTDTQYF.

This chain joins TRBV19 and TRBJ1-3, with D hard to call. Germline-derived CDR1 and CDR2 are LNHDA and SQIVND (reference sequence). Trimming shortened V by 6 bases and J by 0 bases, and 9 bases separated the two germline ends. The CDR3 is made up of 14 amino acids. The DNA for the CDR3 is TGTGCCAGTAGATTACTGAGCTCTGGAAACACCATATATTTT. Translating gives CASRLLSSGNTIYF.

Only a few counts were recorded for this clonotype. In nucleotides, the CDR3 is TGTGCCACCAGTGATCCCCCGGGGGCACATGGAAACACCATATATTTT. It encodes CATSDPPGAHGNTIYF. The rearrangement joins TRBV24-1 to TRBJ1-3; D is perhaps TRBD1 (6 bases). From germline, CDR1 is KGHDR and CDR2 SFDVKD. The CDR3 runs 16 residues. Trimming stripped 3 bases from V and 3 bases from J, with 14 bases between.

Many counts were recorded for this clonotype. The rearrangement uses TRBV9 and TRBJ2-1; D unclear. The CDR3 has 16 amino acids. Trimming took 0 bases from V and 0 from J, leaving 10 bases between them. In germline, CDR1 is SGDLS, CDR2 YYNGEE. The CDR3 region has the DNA TGTGCCAGCAGCGTAGAGCTCCTAGGCTCCTACAATGAGCAGTTCTTC. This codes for CASSVELLGSYNEQFF.

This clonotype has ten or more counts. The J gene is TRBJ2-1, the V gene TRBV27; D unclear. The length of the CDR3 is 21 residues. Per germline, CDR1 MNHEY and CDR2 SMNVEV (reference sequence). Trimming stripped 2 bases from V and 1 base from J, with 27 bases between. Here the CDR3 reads CASSLATTSLTPSSSYNEQFF. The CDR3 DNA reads TGTGCCAGCAGTTTAGCCACCACCAGCCTCACCCCTTCGTCTTCCTACAATGAGCAGTTCTTC.

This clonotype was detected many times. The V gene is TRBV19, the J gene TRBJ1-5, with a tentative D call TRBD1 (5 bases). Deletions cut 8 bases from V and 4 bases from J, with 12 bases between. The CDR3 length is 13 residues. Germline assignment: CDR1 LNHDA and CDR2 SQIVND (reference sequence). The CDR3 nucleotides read TGTGCCAGTCGGGGGATGGGGAATCAGCCCCAGCATTTT. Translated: CASRGMGNQPQHF.

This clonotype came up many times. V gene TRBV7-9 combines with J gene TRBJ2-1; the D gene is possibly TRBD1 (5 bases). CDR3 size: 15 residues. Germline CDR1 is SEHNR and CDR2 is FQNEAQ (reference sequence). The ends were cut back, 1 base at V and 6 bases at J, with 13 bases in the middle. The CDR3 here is CASSLGSGHSNEQFF. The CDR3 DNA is TGTGCCAGCAGCTTAGGCTCTGGACATAGCAATGAGCAGTTCTTC.

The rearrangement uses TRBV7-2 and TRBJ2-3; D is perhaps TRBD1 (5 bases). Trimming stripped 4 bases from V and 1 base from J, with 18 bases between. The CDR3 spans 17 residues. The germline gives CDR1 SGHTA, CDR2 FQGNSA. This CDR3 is CASSYRVWGLRTDTQYF. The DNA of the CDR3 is TGTGCCAGCAGCTACCGGGTGTGGGGCCTCCGCACAGATACGCAGTATTTT. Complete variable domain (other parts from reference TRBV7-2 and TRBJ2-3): GAGVSQSPSNKVTEKGKDVELRCDPISGHTALYWYRQSLGQGLEFLIYFQGNSAPDKSGLPSDRFSAERTGGSVSTLTIQRTQQEDSAVYLCASSYRVWGLRTDTQYFGPGTRLTVL.

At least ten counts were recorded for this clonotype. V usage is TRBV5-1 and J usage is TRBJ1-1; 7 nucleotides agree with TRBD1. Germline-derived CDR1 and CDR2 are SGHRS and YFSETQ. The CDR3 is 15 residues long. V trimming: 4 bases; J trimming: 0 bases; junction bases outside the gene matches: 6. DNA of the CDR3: TGCGCCAGCAGCCCTTGGACAGGAATGAACACTGAAGCTTTCTTT. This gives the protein CASSPWTGMNTEAFF.

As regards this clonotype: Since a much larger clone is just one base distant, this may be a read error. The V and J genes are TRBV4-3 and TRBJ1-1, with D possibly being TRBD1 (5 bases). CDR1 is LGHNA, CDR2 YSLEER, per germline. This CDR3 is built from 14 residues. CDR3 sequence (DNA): TGCGCCAGCAGCCAAGGGGACCGGGAAGACGAAGCTCTCTTT. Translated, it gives CASSQGDREDEALF.